Listed below are T cell receptor beta chains from one sample, sequenced in a study of blood T cell repertoires in COVID-19. Clones were sequenced by immunoSEQ multiplex PCR, and TCRdb holds only the in-frame ones, with some missing. The sample consists of about 310,000 clones, roughly nine tenths of them appearing once. Sequenced material: peripheral blood. The receptors were sampled from a man younger than 35 with active or convalescent COVID-19. Each CDR3 is given with its conserved first and last residue. Each record gives: D gene, J gene, V gene, clone size, CDR3 protein. The D gene is left open where the match is weak. Expanded clones get a size class; other rows say once, few or many, or leave the size out.

NA TRBJ2-7 TRBV4-1 NA CASSQDLSRGLYEQYF
NA TRBJ2-7 TRBV5-5 NA CASSLVSSQYF
NA TRBJ1-1 TRBV7-2 once CASSPGMNTEAFF
NA TRBJ1-6 TRBV4-1 NA CASSQAWQGYSPLHF
TRBD2 TRBJ2-7 TRBV20-1 NA CSASQSLAANYEQYF
NA TRBJ1-4 TRBV5-1 NA CASSFGSLATNEKLFF
TRBD2 TRBJ2-3 TRBV6-2/TRBV6-3 NA CASSYSAGVDTDTQYF
TRBD2 TRBJ2-1 TRBV30 NA CAGRGLAGGFYNEQFF
TRBD1 TRBJ1-2 TRBV6-5 once CASSYQGADYGYTF
TRBD1 TRBJ1-1 TRBV9 NA CASSVRDRGLLNTEAFF
NA TRBJ2-2 TRBV10-1 NA CASSERRGHTGELFF
NA TRBJ1-4 TRBV5-6 NA CASSLYQADREKLFF
TRBD1 TRBJ2-3 TRBV11-1 NA CASSARTGRTDTQYF
NA TRBJ2-5 TRBV6-5 NA CASRRVPGGGDQYF
NA TRBJ1-1 TRBV18 NA CASSPAGGTEAFF
TRBD2 TRBJ2-3 TRBV7-9 NA CASALGAGGPTDTQYF
NA TRBJ1-1 TRBV11-2 NA CASSLGLIAFF
NA TRBJ2-7 TRBV10-2 few CASTDPQGYEQYF
TRBD2 TRBJ2-7 TRBV5-1 NA CASSPTSGAYEQYF
TRBD1 TRBJ1-2 TRBV4-3 NA CASSQDLLGRGLLNYGYTF
NA TRBJ1-4 TRBV27 NA CASSLGRGGEKLFF
NA TRBJ1-1 TRBV13 NA CASSLGQNAFF
TRBD2 TRBJ2-1 TRBV27 NA CASRLAGGPLTYNEQFF
TRBD1 TRBJ1-2 TRBV4-3 NA CASSQGQGYGYTF
TRBD2 TRBJ2-7 TRBV5-4 NA CASSYTGGPGEEQYF
NA TRBJ2-1 TRBV15 NA CATSRDLHVDEQFF
NA TRBJ2-5 TRBV4-1 few CASSQEGQLLAQYF
NA TRBJ2-5 TRBV18 NA CASSPDRQETQYF
TRBD1 TRBJ1-4 TRBV29-1 NA CSAQGALNEKLFF
NA TRBJ1-2 TRBV6-5 NA CASSQHGETYGYTF
TRBD1 TRBJ1-5 TRBV18 NA CASSRQGNQPQHF
NA TRBJ1-1 TRBV12-3/TRBV12-4 once CASSFDSRTEAFF
NA TRBJ2-5 TRBV5-6 NA CASSLVLQETQYF
TRBD1 TRBJ2-1 TRBV5-1 NA CASSLAVTGVHEQFF
NA TRBJ2-7 TRBV7-8 NA CASRTSGSLSYEQYF
TRBD1 TRBJ1-4 TRBV4-2 once CASSQGQGGEKLFF
TRBD2 TRBJ2-5 TRBV4-3 NA CASSHRRGEGTQYF
TRBD1 TRBJ1-4 TRBV6-5 NA CASRDGTATNEKLFF
TRBD2 TRBJ2-3 TRBV10-2 NA CASSDGLAGATTDTQYF
NA TRBJ2-2 TRBV4-1 NA CASSFRDTTNTGELFF
TRBD1 TRBJ2-1 TRBV19 NA CATGPRGTYNEQFF
TRBD1 TRBJ1-1 TRBV6-4 NA CASRVNPFGTENTEAFF